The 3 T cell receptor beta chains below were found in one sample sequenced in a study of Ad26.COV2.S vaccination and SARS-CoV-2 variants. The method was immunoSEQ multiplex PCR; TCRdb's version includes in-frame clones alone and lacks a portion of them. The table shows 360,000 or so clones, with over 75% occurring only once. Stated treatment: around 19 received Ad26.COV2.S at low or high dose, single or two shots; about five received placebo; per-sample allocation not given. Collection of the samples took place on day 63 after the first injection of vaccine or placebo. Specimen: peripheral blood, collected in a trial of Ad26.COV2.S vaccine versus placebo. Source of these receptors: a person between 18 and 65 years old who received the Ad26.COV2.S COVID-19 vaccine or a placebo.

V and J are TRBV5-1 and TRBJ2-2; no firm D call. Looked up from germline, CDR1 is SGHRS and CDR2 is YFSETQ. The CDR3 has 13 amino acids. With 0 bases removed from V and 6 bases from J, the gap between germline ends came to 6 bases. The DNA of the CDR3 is TGCGCCAGCAGCTTGGCATACTCCGGGGAGCTGTTTTTT. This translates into CASSLAYSGELFF.

The CDR3 loop reads CASSTRSGTYNTGELFF. The CDR3 DNA follows: TGTGCCAGTAGTACCCGCTCCGGGACGTACAACACCGGGGAGCTGTTTTTT. The V call is TRBV19, the J call TRBJ2-2; perhaps D is TRBD1 or TRBD2 (5 bases each). V dropped 4 bases and J dropped 2 bases, with 17 bases sitting between them. The germline V gene has CDR1 LNHDA and CDR2 SQIVND (reference sequence). This CDR3 spans 17 amino acids.

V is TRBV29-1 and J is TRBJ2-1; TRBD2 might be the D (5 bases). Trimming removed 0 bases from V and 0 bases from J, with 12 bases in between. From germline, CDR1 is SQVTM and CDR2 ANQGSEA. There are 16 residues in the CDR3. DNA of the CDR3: TGCAGCGTTGAAGAACTCGAGGGCAGCTCCTACAATGAGCAGTTCTTC. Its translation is CSVEELEGSSYNEQFF.